The TCR beta chain under discussion was sequenced for a study of T cell changes during pregnancy in multiple sclerosis. V was clipped by 6 bases and J by 4 bases, with 19 bases between them. The CDR3 consists of 15 residues. The V gene's germline CDR1 is MNHEY and CDR2 SVGAGI. The assay was immunoSEQ multiplex PCR, and TCRdb's table has in-frame clones only and misses some. Among about 38,000 clones listed, around nine tenths were seen once. The TCR originated in a female donor with multiple sclerosis, enrolled in a pregnancy study. V usage is TRBV6-5 and J usage is TRBJ2-7; D may be TRBD1 (6 bases). The sample was CD4+ T cells from peripheral blood mononuclear cells, taken before pregnancy. CDR3 protein: CASSPDQGSLYEQYF. CDR3 nucleotide sequence: TGTGCCAGCAGCCCGGATCAGGGGAGTCTGTACGAGCAGTACTTC.